This T cell receptor beta chain stems from a study of memory CD4+ T cells and cytomegalovirus serostatus. Findings and limits, study-wide: Suggested: most of the CMV-linked TCR signature lies in CD4+ memory cells. Each of 65 to 75 CMV-associated TCRbeta sequences occurred in one to five individuals. CMV serostatus prediction reached median AUC approximately 0.95, or 0.91 with US-trained model.

Points on this clone: What it recognizes is unknown.

Here immunoSEQ multiplex PCR was the method, and the copy in TCRdb shows in-frame clones only, minus some. This sample has 50,000 to 65,000 clones, with around 77% found just once. Single viable CD3+CD4+CD8-CD45RO+ cells were sorted as the memory CD4+ T cells. Sample: memory CD4+ T cells from blood. The origin of this receptor is an adult in good health and CMV-seronegative.

As DNA, the CDR3 is TGTGCCAGCAGTTTTCAGGGGGCTAGTTCACCCCTCCACTTT. Its protein product is CASSFQGASSPLHF. V is TRBV6-5 and J is TRBJ1-6; 8 nucleotides agree with TRBD1. The germline V gene encodes CDR1 MNHEY and CDR2 SVGAGI. V lost 4 bases to trimming and J lost 9 bases; unmatched junction nucleotides: 5. This CDR3 contains 14 residues.